This record concerns one TCR beta chain sequence. Antigen: not known. The PCR used 60 Vbeta and 13 Jbeta primers. The data were produced by immunoSEQ multiplex PCR, yet TCRdb's version contains in-frame clones alone and is incomplete. The table records around 65,000 clones, about four fifths of them present only once. The data were taken from a study of cytomegalovirus exposure and HLA in healthy donors. Whole-study context: Unique TCRs numbering around 80 million, obtained from HLA-typed donors, made up an early data release.

The study, taken as a whole, reports: Presence/absence analyses assumed roughly uniform sequencing depth across donors. Previously analyzed data showed that most TCR beta V segments were productive at a frequency of about 87% or about 30%.

Per the germline V gene, CDR1 is SGHAT and CDR2 is FQNNGV. CDR3 size: 12 residues. V lost 6 bases and J lost 1, with 6 bases in between. The specimen was PBMCs. The receptor was isolated from a woman between 25 and 40 years old in good health and CMV-seronegative. The chain is built from TRBV11-2 and TRBJ1-1; possible D gene TRBD1, 6 bases. The CDR3 spells CASRDRNTEAFF. DNA for the CDR3: TGTGCCAGCAGGGACAGGAACACTGAAGCTTTCTTT.